Here is one T cell receptor (beta chain) with its context. The data belong to a study of blood T cell repertoires in COVID-19. Study details: Both acute and convalescent COVID-19 samples were obtained from the United States, Italy and Spain. The analysed material was cDNA or gDNA that came from T cells, B-cell-depleted T cells, or PBMCs.

The CDR3 sequence is 14 residues long. The ends lost 4 bases at V and 4 bases at J; junction bases unmatched: 7. The germline V gene has CDR1 SGHRS and CDR2 YFSETQ. Profiled with immunoSEQ multiplex PCR; TCRdb holds only in-frame clones, not every one. The table lists 140,000 to 150,000 clones, over 65% of them singletons. Participants were aged roughly 18 to 100 years from about two dozen US areas. Participant reports of clinical history set cohort assignment. The source material was PBMCs or T cells enriched from blood (not recorded which). V gene TRBV5-1 combines with J gene TRBJ2-7, with 8 nucleotides matching TRBD1. This receptor was taken from a woman aged 45-59 years who had recovered from COVID-19. Here the CDR3 DNA reads TGCGCCAGCAGCCTCCGACAGGGGACGTACGAGCAGTACTTC. This gives the protein CASSLRQGTYEQYF.